A single TCR beta chain is shown here with its context. Germline and junction disagree at one end, which may indicate a read error. This CDR3 has 15 amino acids. Per the germline V gene, CDR1 is LGHDT and CDR2 is YNNKEL (reference sequence). TCRdb's table, derived via immunoSEQ multiplex PCR, lists solely in-frame clones and lacks some. The data hold 130,000 to 150,000 clones, with about 90% observed a single time. The data derive from a study of blood T cell repertoires in COVID-19. The TCR comes from a man aged 45-65 years who had recovered from COVID-19. Sequencing was performed on peripheral blood. The chain carries TRBV3-1 (or the pseudogene TRBV3-2) and TRBJ2-7; 10 bases are shared with TRBD1. This CDR3 reads CASSPRDRGSHEQYF. CDR3 in DNA: TGTGCCAGCAGCCCTAGGGACAGGGGCTCCCACGAGCAGTACTTC.